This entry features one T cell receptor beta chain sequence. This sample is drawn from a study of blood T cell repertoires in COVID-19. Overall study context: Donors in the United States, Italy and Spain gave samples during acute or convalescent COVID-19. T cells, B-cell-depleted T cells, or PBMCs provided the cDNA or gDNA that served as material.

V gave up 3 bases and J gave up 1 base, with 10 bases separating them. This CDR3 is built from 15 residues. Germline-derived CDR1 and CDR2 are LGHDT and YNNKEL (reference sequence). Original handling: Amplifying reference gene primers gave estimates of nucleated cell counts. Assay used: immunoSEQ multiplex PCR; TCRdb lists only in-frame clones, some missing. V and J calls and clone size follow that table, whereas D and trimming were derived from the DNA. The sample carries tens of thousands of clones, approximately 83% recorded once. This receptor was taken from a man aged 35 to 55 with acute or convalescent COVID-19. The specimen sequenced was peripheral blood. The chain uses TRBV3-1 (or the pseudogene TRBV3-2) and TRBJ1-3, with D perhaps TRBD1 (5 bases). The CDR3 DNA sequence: TGTGCCAGCAGCCACGGTTCAGGGTCTGGAAACACCATATATTTT. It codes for CASSHGSGSGNTIYF.